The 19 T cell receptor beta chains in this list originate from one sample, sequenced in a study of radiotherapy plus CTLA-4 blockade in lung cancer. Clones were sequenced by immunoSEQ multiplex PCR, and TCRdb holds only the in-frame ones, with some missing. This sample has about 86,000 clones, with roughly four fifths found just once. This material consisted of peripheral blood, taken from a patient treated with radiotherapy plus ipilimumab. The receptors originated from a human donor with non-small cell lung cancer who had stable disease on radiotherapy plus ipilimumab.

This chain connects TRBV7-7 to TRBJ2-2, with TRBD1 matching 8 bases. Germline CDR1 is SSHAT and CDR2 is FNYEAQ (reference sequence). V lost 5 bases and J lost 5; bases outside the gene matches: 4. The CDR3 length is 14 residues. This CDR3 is CASSDGQGTGELFF. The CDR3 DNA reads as TGTGCCAGCAGCGACGGACAGGGAACCGGGGAGCTGTTTTTT.

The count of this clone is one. CDR3 sequence (DNA): TGCAGCGTGGACACAGGGGCCGGGGGCTACACCTTC. This sequence encodes CSVDTGAGGYTF. This chain joins TRBV29-1 and TRBJ1-2; 7 bases agree with TRBD1. The CDR3 consists of 12 residues. The V gene end was trimmed by 6 bases and the J gene end by 8 bases; junction bases not matched to a gene: 9. Germline CDR1 and CDR2: SQVTM and ANQGSEA.

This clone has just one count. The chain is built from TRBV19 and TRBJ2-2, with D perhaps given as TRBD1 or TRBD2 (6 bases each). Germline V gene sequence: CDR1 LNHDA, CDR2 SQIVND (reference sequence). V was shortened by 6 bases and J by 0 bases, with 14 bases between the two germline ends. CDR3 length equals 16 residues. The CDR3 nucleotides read TGTGCCAGTAGGGAGGGGGGCGGCGCGAACACCGGGGAGCTGTTTTTT. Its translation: CASREGGGANTGELFF.

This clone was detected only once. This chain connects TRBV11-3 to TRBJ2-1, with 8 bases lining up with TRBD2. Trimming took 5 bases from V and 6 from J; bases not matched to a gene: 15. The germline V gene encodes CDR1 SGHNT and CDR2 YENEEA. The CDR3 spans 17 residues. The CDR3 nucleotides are TGTGCCAGCAGCCGGGGGGGAGGGAGACGGTTTGGCAATGAGCAGTTCTTC. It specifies CASSRGGGRRFGNEQFF.

CDR3 nucleotides: TGTGCCAGCAGCTTAACTGGCAGCTTGAACACTGAAGCTTTCTTT. Translating it yields CASSLTGSLNTEAFF. This chain uses TRBV7-3 with TRBJ1-1, with unresolved D. V was pared by 0 bases and J by 0 bases, with 8 bases between. The CDR3 runs to 15 residues. In germline, CDR1 is SGHTA, CDR2 FQGTGA. Filled out from reference TRBV7-3 and TRBJ1-1, the complete variable domain reads GAGVSQTPSNKVTEKGKYVELRCDPISGHTALYWYRQSLGQGPEFLIYFQGTGAADDSGLPNDRFFAVRPEGSVSTLKIQRTERGDSAVYLCASSLTGSLNTEAFFGQGTRLTVV.

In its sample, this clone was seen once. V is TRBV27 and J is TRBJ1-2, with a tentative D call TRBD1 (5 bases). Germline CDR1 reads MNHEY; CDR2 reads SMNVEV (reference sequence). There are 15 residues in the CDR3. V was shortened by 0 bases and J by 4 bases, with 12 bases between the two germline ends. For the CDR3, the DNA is TGTGCCAGCAGTTTATCGGGGTCAGGGACCTATGGCTACACCTTC. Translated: CASSLSGSGTYGYTF.

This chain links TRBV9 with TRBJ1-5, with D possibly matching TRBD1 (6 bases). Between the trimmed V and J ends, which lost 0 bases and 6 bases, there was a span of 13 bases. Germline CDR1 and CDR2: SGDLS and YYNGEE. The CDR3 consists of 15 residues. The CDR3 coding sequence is TGTGCCAGCAGCGTAGGGGGGGGCGGCATTCAGCCCCAGCATTTT. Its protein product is CASSVGGGGIQPQHF.

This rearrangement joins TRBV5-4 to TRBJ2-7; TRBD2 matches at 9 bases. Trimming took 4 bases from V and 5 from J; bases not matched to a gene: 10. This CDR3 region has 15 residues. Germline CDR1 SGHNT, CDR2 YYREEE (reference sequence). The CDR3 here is CASSPAGGGLHEQYF. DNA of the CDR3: TGTGCCAGCAGCCCAGCGGGAGGCGGGCTCCACGAGCAGTACTTC.

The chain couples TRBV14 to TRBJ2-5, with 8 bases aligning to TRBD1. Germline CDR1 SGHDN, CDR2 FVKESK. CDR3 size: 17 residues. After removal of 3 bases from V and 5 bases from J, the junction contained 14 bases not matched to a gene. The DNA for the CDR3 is TGTGCCAGCAGCCACGGACAGGGAGGATCCCCGGTGGAGACCCAGTACTTC. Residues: CASSHGQGGSPVETQYF.

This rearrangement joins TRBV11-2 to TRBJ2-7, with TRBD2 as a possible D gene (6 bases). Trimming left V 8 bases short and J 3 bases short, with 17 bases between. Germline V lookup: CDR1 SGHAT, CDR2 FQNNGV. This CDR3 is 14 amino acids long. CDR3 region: CASGGLAGLYEQYF. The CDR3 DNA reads TGTGCCAGCGGGGGACTGGCAGGGCTCTACGAGCAGTACTTC.

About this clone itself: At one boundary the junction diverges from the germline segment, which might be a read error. DNA of the CDR3: TGTGCCAACAGTGAAGGCCAGGTGAACACTGAAGCTTTCTTT. As protein: CANSEGQVNTEAFF. The chain combines TRBV6-1 with TRBJ1-1; the D is unclear. Germline V gene sequence: CDR1 MNHNS, CDR2 SASEGT. CDR3 length: 14 residues.

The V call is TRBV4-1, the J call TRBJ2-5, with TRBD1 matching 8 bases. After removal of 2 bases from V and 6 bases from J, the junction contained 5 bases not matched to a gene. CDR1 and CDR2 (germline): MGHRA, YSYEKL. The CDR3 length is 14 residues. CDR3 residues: CASSQPGGVKTQYF. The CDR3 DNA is TGCGCCAGCAGCCAACCAGGGGGCGTAAAGACCCAGTACTTC.

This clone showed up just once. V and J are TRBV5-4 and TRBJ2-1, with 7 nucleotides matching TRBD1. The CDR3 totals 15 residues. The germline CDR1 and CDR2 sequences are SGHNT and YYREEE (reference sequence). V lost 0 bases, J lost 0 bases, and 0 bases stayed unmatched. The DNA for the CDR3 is TGTGCCAGCAGCTTGGACAGGGGCTCCTACAATGAGCAGTTCTTC. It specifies CASSLDRGSYNEQFF.

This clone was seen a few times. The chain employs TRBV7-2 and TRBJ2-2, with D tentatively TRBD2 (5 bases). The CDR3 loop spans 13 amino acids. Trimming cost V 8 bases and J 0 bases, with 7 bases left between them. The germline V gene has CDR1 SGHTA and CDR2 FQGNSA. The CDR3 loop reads CASGRSNTGELFF. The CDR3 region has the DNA TGTGCCAGCGGGAGATCGAACACCGGGGAGCTGTTTTTT. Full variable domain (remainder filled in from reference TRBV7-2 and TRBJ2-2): GAGVSQSPSNKVTEKGKDVELRCDPISGHTALYWYRQSLGQGLEFLIYFQGNSAPDKSGLPSDRFSAERTGGSVSTLTIQRTQQEDSAVYLCASGRSNTGELFFGEGSRLTVL.

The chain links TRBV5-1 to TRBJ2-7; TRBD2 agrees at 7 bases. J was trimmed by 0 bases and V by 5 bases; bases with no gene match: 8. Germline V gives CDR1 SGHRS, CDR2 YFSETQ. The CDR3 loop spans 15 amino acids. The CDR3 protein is CASSGGGSSSYEQYF. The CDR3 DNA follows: TGCGCCAGCAGTGGGGGGGGTTCCAGCTCCTACGAGCAGTACTTC.

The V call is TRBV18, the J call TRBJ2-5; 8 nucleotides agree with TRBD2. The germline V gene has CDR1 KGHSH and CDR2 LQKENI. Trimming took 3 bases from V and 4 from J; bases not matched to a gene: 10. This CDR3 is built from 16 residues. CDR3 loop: CASSPLEAGVGETQYF. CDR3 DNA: TGTGCCAGCTCACCCCTAGAAGCGGGAGTGGGAGAGACCCAGTACTTC.

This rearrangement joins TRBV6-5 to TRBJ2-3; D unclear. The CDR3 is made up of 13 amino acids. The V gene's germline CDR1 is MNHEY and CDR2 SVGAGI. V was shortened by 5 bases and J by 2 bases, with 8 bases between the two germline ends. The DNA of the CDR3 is TGTGCCAGCAGTGAGACTGACACAGATACGCAGTATTTT. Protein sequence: CASSETDTDTQYF.

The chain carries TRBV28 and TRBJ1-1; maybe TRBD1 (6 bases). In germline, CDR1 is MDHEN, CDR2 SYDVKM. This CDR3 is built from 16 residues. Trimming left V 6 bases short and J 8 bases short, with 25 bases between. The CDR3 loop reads CASRIRHLRGPMEAFF. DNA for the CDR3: TGTGCCAGCAGAATCCGCCACCTCAGGGGACCCATGGAAGCTTTCTTT.

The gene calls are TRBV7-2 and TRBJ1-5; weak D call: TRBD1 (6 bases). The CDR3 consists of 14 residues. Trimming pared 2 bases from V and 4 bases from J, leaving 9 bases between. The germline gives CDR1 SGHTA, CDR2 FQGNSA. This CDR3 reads CASSLRQANQPQHF. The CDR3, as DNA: TGTGCCAGCAGCTTACGACAGGCTAATCAGCCCCAGCATTTT.